This TCR beta chain was identified during a study of cytomegalovirus exposure and HLA in healthy donors. Study observations and caveats: One later analysis, an examination of the approximately 120 validation repertoires, found that first-cohort TCR clusters tended to co-occur in them. The listing of fewer than 200 TCR beta chains classed them as cytomegalovirus-associated. Many donors shared some public TCRs, even though most TCR sequences were rare.

As concerns this clone: Its antigen is currently unknown.

Data came from immunoSEQ multiplex PCR; TCRdb stores just in-frame clones and leaves some out. The table shows 300,000 or so clones, with roughly 87% occurring only once. CDR3 size: 15 residues. V lost 0 bases, J lost 5 bases, and 13 bases lay in between. Looked up from germline, CDR1 is MGHRA and CDR2 is YSYEKL. The receptor was isolated from a man aged 25-40 years in good health and CMV-seronegative. The sequencing input was PBMCs. The chain has TRBV4-1 and TRBJ1-2; tentatively, D is TRBD1 (5 bases). The CDR3, as DNA: TGCGCCAGCAGCCAAGATTCTTCAGGGTCTTATGGCTACACCTTC. Residues: CASSQDSSGSYGYTF.